This T cell receptor (beta chain) was captured by sequencing in a study of cytomegalovirus exposure and HLA in healthy donors. In the study overall: The same platform was used for the 130 or so validation repertoires and the roughly 670 first-cohort repertoires, a later analysis reported.

The trim removed 5 bases at V and 0 bases at J, leaving 7 bases unmatched. Looked up from germline, CDR1 is LNHDA and CDR2 is SQIVND (reference sequence). The CDR3 has 15 residues. Profiled with immunoSEQ multiplex PCR; TCRdb holds only in-frame clones, not every one. The profile covers more than 300,000 clones, with approximately 90% appearing a single time and about 0.8% taken by the ten largest. Study-level findings and limits: In a later analysis, first-cohort TCR clusters were found to tend to co-occur in the 100 to 150 validation repertoires. Rare TCR sequences dominated, though some public TCRs recurred in many donors. More than 150 TCR beta chains were listed as cytomegalovirus-associated.

About this clone itself: Its matching antigen is unknown.

The sample was PBMCs. The chain uses TRBV19 and TRBJ2-7; 7 nucleotides match TRBD1. This TCR was recovered from a woman aged 18-35 years in good health and CMV-seronegative. Here the CDR3 DNA reads TGTGCCAGTAGTGCCCAACAGGGGACCTCCTACGAGCAGTACTTC. Its protein product is CASSAQQGTSYEQYF. The full variable domain, rest sourced from reference TRBV19 and TRBJ2-7, is DGGITQSPKYLFRKEGQNVTLSCEQNLNHDAMYWYRQDPGQGLRLIYYSQIVNDFQKGDIAEGYSVSREKKESFPLTVTSAQKNPTAFYLCASSAQQGTSYEQYFGPGTRLTVT.